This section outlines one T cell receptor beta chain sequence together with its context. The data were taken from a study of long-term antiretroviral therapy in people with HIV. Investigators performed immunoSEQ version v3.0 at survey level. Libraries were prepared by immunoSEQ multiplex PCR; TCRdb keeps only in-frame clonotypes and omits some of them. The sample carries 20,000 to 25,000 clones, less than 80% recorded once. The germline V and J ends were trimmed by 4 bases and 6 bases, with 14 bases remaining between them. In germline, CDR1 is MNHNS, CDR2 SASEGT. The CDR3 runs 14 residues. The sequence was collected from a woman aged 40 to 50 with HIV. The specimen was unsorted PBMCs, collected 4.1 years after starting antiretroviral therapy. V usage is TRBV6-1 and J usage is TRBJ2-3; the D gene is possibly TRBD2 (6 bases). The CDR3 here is CASSARTGGDTQYF. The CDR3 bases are TGTGCCAGCAGTGCCCGGACTGGGGGGGATACGCAGTATTTT.